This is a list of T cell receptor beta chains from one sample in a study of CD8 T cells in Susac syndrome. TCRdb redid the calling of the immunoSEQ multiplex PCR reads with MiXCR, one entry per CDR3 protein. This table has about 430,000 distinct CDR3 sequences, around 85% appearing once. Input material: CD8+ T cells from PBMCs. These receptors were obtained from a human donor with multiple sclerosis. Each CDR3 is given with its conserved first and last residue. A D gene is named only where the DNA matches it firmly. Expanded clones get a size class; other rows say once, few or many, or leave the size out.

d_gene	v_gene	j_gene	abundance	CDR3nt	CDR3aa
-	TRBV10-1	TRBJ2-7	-	TGCGCCAGCAGTGAGGTGCGGCACCCTACCTACGAGCAGTACTTC	CASSEVRHPTYEQYF
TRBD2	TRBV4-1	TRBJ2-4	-	TGCGCCAGCAGCCTCTTACCGGGACTAGTGGCGGACATTCAGTACTTC	CASSLLPGLVADIQYF
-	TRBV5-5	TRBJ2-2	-	TGTGCCAGCAGCTTGGATCTGTCGAGCCTCGAGTACACCGGGGAGCTGTTTTTT	CASSLDLSSLEYTGELFF
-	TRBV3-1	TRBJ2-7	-	TGTGCCAGCAGCCAAGCTGGGGAAGAGCAGTACTTC	CASSQAGEEQYF
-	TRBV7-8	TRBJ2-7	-	TGTGCCAGCAGCTTAGTTGACAGGACCTACGAGCAGTACTTC	CASSLVDRTYEQYF
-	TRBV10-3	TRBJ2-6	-	TGTGCCGTCATTGGGTGGCGGGATGGGGCCAACGTCCTGACTTTC	CAVIGWRDGANVLTF
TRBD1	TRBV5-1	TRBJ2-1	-	TGCGCCAGCAGCCCGGGACAGGGAATATCCGATGAGCAGTTCTTC	CASSPGQGISDEQFF
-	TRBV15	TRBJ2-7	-	TGTGCCACCAGCAGAGATGTATTTTTAGCGACTAGCTCCTACGAGCAGTACTTC	CATSRDVFLATSSYEQYF
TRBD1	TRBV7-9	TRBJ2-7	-	TGTGCCAGCACTCCCCGATCCACAGGGGGATACGAGCAGTACTTC	CASTPRSTGGYEQYF
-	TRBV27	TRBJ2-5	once	TGTGCCAGCAGAGTGGCAGAGCAGGAGACCCAGTACTTC	CASRVAEQETQYF
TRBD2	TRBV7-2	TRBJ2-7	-	TGTGCCAGCAGCTTATACGCGGGAGCCCACGAGCAGTACTTC	CASSLYAGAHEQYF
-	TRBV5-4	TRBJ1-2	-	TGTGCCAGCAGCTTTCTTGGGGCGGTAGGGGACTATGGCTACACCTTC	CASSFLGAVGDYGYTF
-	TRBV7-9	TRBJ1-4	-	TGTGCCAGCAGCTCATGGACGGACCCTTCTGAAAAACTGTTTTTT	CASSSWTDPSEKLFF
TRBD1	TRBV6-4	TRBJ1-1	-	TGTGCCAGCAGGCTGGATGGGACAGGGGATTACACTGAAGCTTTCTTT	CASRLDGTGDYTEAFF
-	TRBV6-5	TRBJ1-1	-	TGTGCCAGCAGTTACGTGTCAGGCGGGGATGGGACTGAAGCTTTCTTT	CASSYVSGGDGTEAFF
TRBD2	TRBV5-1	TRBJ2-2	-	TGCGCCAGCAGATGGGGACTAGCGGGATTGACCACCGGGGAGCTGTTTTTT	CASRWGLAGLTTGELFF
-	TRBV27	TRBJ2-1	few	TGTGCCAGCAGTTTCCGGGGGCTCAATGAGCAGTTCTTC	CASSFRGLNEQFF
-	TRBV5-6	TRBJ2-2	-	TGTGCCAGCAGCGGACTGGTTACGAGATTGGGCGGGGAGCTGTTTTTT	CASSGLVTRLGGELFF
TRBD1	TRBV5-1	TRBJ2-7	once	TGCGCCAGCAGCGCGACAGGGGGGTTCGTGTACGAGCAGTACTTC	CASSATGGFVYEQYF
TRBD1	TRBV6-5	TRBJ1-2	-	TGTGCCAGCAGTTACGGAGGGGGCGGGGGCTACACCTTC	CASSYGGGGGYTF
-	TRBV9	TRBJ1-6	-	TGTGCCAGCAGTGGCGGATCCGGATATAATTCACCCCTCCACTTT	CASSGGSGYNSPLHF
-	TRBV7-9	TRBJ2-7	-	TGTGCCAGCAGGCCCGACAGATACGAGCAGTACTTC	CASRPDRYEQYF
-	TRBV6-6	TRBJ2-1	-	TGTGCCAGCAGTTACTCGGGGGGGCCCACCCCCAATGAGCAGTTCTTC	CASSYSGGPTPNEQFF
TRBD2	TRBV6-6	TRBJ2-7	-	TGTGCCAGCAGCTCCCCGACTAGCGGGAGATACGAGCAGTACTTC	CASSSPTSGRYEQYF
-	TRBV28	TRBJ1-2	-	TGTGCCAGCAGTTTTGCGGTAGCTAACTATGGCTACACCTTC	CASSFAVANYGYTF
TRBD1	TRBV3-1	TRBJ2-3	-	TGTGCCAGCAGCCCACTAGGACAGGGAGAAAGGGATACGCAGTATTTT	CASSPLGQGERDTQYF
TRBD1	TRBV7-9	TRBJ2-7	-	TGTGCCAGCAGCTACCCCGGGACAGGGGCCTACGAGCAGTACTTC	CASSYPGTGAYEQYF
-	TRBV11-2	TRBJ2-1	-	TGTGCCAGCAGCTTAGATCCGGGGATCAATGAGCAGTTCTTC	CASSLDPGINEQFF
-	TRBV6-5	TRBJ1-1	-	TGTGCCAGCAGTTACTCGGGGGCGGAGCAAGCTTTCTTT	CASSYSGAEQAFF
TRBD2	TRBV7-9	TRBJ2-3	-	TGTGCCAGCAGCAACTGGACTAGCGGGGGTAGCACAGATACGCAGTATTTT	CASSNWTSGGSTDTQYF
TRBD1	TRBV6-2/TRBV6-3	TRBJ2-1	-	TGTGCCAGCAGCCCGGGACAGGATCACAATGAGCAGTTCTTC	CASSPGQDHNEQFF
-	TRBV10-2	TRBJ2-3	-	TGCGCCAGCGGGTCGTCTGGCAGCACAGATACGCAGTATTTT	CASGSSGSTDTQYF
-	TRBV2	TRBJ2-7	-	TGTGCCAGCCGAGGACTTACCTACGAGCAGTACTTC	CASRGLTYEQYF
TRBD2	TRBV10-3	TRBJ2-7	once	TGTGCCATCAGTGTTGCGCGGGAGGGCCGCGGTGAGCAGTACTTC	CAISVAREGRGEQYF
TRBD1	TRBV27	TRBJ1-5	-	TGTGCCAGCAGCCACAGGGGGACTCACCAGCCCCAGCATTTT	CASSHRGTHQPQHF
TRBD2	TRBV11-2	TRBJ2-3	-	TGTGCCAGCAGCCAGCGGGAGGAGGGCACAGATACGCAGTATTTT	CASSQREEGTDTQYF
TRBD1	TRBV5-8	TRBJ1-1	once	TGTGCCAGCAGCCCGTGGACAGGGGCGGATTGGAACACTGAAGCTTTCTTT	CASSPWTGADWNTEAFF
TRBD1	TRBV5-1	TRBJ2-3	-	TGCGCCAGCAGCTTGAGAGGGGGCTCCCCCAACACAGATACGCAGTATTTT	CASSLRGGSPNTDTQYF
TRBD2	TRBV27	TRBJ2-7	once	TGTGCCAGCAGTTTGCTCACTAGCGGTTCGTTGAGCGAGCAGTACTTC	CASSLLTSGSLSEQYF
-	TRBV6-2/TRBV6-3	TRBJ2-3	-	TGTGCCAGCAGTCAAGGACTCCGTAGCACAGATACGCAGTATTTT	CASSQGLRSTDTQYF
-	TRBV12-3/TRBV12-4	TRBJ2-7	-	TGTGCCAGCAGTTATGGCAGGGCCACCTACGAGCAGTACTTC	CASSYGRATYEQYF
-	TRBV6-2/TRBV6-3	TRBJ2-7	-	TGTGCCAGCAGAGATGATCTGGACTACGAGCAGTACTTC	CASRDDLDYEQYF
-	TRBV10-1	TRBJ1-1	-	TGCGCCAGCAGTGCCCAGAACACTGAAGCTTTCTTT	CASSAQNTEAFF
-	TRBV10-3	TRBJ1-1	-	TGTGCCATCAGTGAGCCAGACCTGGTGGAGGGCACTGAAGCTTCCTTT	CAISEPDLVEGTEASF
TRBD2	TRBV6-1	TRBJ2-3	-	TGTGCCAGCCCCCAGATAGCGGGAGGGCCGGGCACAGATACGCAGTATTTT	CASPQIAGGPGTDTQYF
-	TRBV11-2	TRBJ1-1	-	TGTGCCAGCAGCTTAGATAACAGGGTGAACACTGAAGCTTTCTTT	CASSLDNRVNTEAFF
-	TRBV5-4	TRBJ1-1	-	TGTGCCAGCAGCTTGGAATTTGGGACACCGAACACTGAAGCTTTCTTT	CASSLEFGTPNTEAFF
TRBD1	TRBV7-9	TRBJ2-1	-	TGTGCCAGCAGCACTATAGCGGGACAGGGGGCCGACAATGAGCAGTTCTTC	CASSTIAGQGADNEQFF
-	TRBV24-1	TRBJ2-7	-	TGTGCCACCAGTGCTCCCCGGGACAAGCGTTTCTACGAGCAGTACTTC	CATSAPRDKRFYEQYF
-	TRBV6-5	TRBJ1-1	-	TGTGCCAGCAGTTACGGCGGTCCAATGAACACTGAAGCTTTCTTT	CASSYGGPMNTEAFF
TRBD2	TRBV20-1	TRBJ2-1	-	TGCAGTGCGCTGGGACTAGCGGTTCACAATGAGCAGTTCTTC	CSALGLAVHNEQFF
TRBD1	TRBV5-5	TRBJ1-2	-	TGTGCCAGCAGCTTGAGGACAGGCTACTATGGCTACACCTTC	CASSLRTGYYGYTF
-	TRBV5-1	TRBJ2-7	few	TGCGCCAGCAGCTTGCGAGGAGGGGGAGTCTACGAGCAGTACTTC	CASSLRGGGVYEQYF
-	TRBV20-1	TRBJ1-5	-	TGCAGTGCTAGTCCCCCAGAAGAGCCCCAGCATTTT	CSASPPEEPQHF
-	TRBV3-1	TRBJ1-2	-	TGTGCCAGCAGCCTTTGGCGGAGGGGAGACCGAGGCTACACCTTC	CASSLWRRGDRGYTF
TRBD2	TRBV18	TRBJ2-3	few	TGTGCCAGCTCACCAACTAGCGGATACACAGATACGCAGTATTTT	CASSPTSGYTDTQYF
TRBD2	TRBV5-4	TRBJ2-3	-	TGTGCCAGCAGGGGAGGGACTAGCGGGTCCGGCCCCACAGATACGCAGTATTTT	CASRGGTSGSGPTDTQYF
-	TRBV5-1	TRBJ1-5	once	TGCGCCAGCAGCCCTCAACTGGGGTACCAGCCCCAGCATTTT	CASSPQLGYQPQHF